The 2 T cell receptor beta chains in this list originate from one sample, sequenced in a study of cytomegalovirus exposure and HLA in healthy donors. With 60 Vbeta and 13 Jbeta primers, the PCR was carried out. The repertoire was sequenced with immunoSEQ multiplex PCR; TCRdb's copy has only in-frame clones and lacks some. This sample yields 200,000 to 300,000 clones, of which just under 85% are seen a single time; about 2% belongs to the top ten. Sequenced input: PBMCs. The receptors here all came from a woman in her thirties or forties in good health and CMV-seropositive.

The V call is TRBV7-9, the J call TRBJ1-1; perhaps TRBD1 as D (5 bases). This CDR3 is built from 14 residues. CDR1 and CDR2 (germline): SEHNR, FQNEAQ (reference sequence). With 5 bases removed from V and 0 bases from J, the gap between germline ends came to 10 bases. DNA for the CDR3: TGTGCCAGCAGCCCTGACAGCATGAACACTGAAGCTTTCTTT. This codes for CASSPDSMNTEAFF.

The chain uses TRBV5-4 and TRBJ1-1; the D gene is possibly TRBD1 (5 bases). CDR1 is SGHNT, CDR2 YYREEE, per germline (reference sequence). V shed 0 bases and J shed 2 bases, with 8 bases lying between them. The CDR3 has 14 residues. In nucleotides, the CDR3 is TGTGCCAGCAGCTTGGCGTGGGGCAACACTGAAGCTTTCTTT. Translation gives CASSLAWGNTEAFF. The variable domain in full, completed from reference TRBV5-4 and TRBJ1-1, reads ETGVTQSPTHLIKTRGQQVTLRCSSQSGHNTVSWYQQALGQGPQFIFQYYREEENGRGNFPPRFSGLQFPNYSSELNVNALELDDSALYLCASSLAWGNTEAFFGQGTRLTVV.